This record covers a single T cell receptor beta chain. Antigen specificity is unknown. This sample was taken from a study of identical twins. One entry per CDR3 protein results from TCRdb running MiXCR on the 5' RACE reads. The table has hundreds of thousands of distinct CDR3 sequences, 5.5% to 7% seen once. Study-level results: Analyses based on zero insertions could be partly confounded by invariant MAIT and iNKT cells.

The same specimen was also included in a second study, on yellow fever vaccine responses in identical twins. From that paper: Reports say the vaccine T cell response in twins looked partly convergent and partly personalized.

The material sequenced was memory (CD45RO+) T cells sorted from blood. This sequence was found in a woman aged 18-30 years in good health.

CDR3 in DNA: TGCGCCAGCAGCCAACCAGAGCGTCAAGAGACCCAGTACTTC. This sequence encodes CASSQPERQETQYF. This chain links TRBV4-1 with TRBJ2-5; D is ambiguous. V lost 2 bases and J 2 bases, leaving 9 bases between the germline ends. The CDR3 is 14 residues long. From germline, CDR1 is MGHRA and CDR2 YSYEKL.